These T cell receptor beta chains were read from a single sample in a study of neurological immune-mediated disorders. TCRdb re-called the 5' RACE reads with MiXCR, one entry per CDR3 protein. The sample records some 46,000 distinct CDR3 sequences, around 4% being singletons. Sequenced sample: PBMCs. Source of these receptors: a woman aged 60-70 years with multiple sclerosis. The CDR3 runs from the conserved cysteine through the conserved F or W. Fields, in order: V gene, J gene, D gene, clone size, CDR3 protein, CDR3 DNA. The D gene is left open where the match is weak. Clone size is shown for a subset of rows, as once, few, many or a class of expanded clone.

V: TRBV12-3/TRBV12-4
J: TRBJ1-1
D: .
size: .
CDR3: CASSFSQRSEAFF
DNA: TGTGCCAGCAGTTTCAGTCAGCGATCCGAAGCTTTCTTT

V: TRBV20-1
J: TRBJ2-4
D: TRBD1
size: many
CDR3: CSARDRDRPIQYF
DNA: TGCAGTGCTAGAGATCGGGACAGACCCATTCAGTACTTC

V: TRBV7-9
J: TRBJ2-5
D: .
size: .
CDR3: CASSLSAVSGTQYF
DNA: TGTGCCAGCAGCTTAAGTGCAGTGTCGGGGACCCAGTACTTC

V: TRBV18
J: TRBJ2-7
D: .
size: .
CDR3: CASSPAGMQGYEQYF
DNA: TGTGCCAGCTCACCAGCCGGAATGCAGGGCTACGAGCAGTACTTC

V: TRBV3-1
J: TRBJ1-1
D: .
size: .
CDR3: CASSQIGDTEAFF
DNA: TGTGCCAGCAGCCAAATCGGGGACACTGAAGCTTTCTTT

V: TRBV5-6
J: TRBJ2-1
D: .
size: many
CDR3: CASSFPSSYNEQFF
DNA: TGTGCCAGCAGCTTTCCGAGCTCCTACAATGAGCAGTTCTTC

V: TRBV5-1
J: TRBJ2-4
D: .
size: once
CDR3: CASSRGKGEIQYF
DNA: TGCGCCAGCAGCCGTGGAAAGGGGGAAATTCAGTACTTC

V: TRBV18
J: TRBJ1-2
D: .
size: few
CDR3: CASSPMNRVGGYTF
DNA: TGTGCCAGCTCACCAATGAACAGGGTCGGTGGCTACACCTTC

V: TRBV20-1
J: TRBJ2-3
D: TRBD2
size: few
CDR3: CSASSGASTDTQYF
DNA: TGCAGTGCTTCTAGCGGGGCTAGCACAGATACGCAGTATTTT

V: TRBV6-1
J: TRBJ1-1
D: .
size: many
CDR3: CASSRNWGEAFF
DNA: TGTGCCAGCAGTCGAAACTGGGGGGAAGCTTTCTTT

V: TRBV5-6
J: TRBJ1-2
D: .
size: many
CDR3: CASSSGLYGYTF
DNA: TGTGCCAGCAGCTCCGGGCTCTATGGCTACACCTTC

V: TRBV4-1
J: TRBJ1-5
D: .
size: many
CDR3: CASSHPGGSNQPQHF
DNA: TGCGCCAGCAGCCATCCGGGTGGAAGCAATCAGCCCCAGCATTTT

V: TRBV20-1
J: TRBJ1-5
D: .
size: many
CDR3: CSARSSGNQPQHF
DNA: TGCAGTGCTAGAAGCTCAGGTAATCAGCCCCAGCATTTT

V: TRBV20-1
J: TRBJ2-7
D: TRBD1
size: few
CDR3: CRTDGTGSYEQYF
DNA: TGCAGGACCGACGGGACAGGGTCGTACGAGCAGTACTTC

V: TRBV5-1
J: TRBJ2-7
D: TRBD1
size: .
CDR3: CASSGTGGPYEQYF
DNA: TGCGCCAGCAGCGGGACAGGGGGCCCCTACGAGCAGTACTTC

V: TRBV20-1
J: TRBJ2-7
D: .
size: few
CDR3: CSGSGYQWDEQYF
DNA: TGCAGTGGATCGGGATATCAATGGGACGAGCAGTACTTC

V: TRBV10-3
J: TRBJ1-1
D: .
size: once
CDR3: CAISAGVGTEAFF
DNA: TGTGCCATCAGTGCAGGGGTCGGAACTGAAGCTTTCTTT

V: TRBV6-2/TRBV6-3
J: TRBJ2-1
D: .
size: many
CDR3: CASSLRDEYNEQFF
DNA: TGTGCCAGCAGCCTCCGGGACGAGTACAATGAGCAGTTCTTC

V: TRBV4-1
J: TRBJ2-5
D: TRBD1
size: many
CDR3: CASSQGQQETQYF
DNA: TGCGCCAGCAGTCAGGGACAGCAAGAGACCCAGTACTTC

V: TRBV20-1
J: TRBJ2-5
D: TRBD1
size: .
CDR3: CSARDLTGILPETQYF
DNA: TGCAGTGCTAGAGATCTGACAGGGATTTTGCCAGAGACCCAGTACTTC

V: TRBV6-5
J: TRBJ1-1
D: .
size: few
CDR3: CASSYSTLGEAFF
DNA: TGTGCCAGCAGTTACTCGACATTAGGTGAAGCTTTCTTT

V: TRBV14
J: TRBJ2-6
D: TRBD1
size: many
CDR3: CASSRQGAGANVLTF
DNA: TGTGCCAGCAGCCGACAGGGGGCTGGGGCCAACGTCCTGACTTTC

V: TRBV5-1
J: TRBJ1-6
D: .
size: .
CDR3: CASRPGLEGSPLNF
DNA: TGCGCCAGCAGGCCGGGGTTAGAGGGTTCACCCCTCAACTTT

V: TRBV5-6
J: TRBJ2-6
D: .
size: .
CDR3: CASSQTGTRVNVLTF
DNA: TGTGCCAGCAGCCAGACCGGGACGAGGGTCAACGTCCTGACTTTC

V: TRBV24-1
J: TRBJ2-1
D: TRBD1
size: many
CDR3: CATSEPTGTGVDYNEQFF
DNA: TGTGCCACCAGTGAACCGACCGGGACAGGGGTGGACTACAATGAGCAGTTCTTC

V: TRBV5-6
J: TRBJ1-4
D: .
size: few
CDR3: CASSLTQDVYEKLFF
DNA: TGTGCCAGCAGCTTGACACAAGATGTATATGAAAAACTGTTTTTT

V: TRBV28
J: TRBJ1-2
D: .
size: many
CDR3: CASRATGLTGGYTF
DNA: TGTGCCAGCAGGGCAACAGGGCTTACAGGGGGCTACACCTTC

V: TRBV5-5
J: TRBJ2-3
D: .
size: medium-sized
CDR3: CASSLGVADTQYF
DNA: TGTGCCAGCAGCTTGGGAGTCGCCGATACGCAGTATTTT

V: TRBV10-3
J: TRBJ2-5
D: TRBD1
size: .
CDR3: CAISSPRTTGVQETQYF
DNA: TGTGCCATCAGTTCCCCCCGAACAACAGGGGTTCAAGAGACCCAGTACTTC

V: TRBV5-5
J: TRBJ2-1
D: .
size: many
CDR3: CASSFGLTYNEQFF
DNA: TGTGCCAGCAGCTTTGGTCTCACCTACAATGAGCAGTTCTTC